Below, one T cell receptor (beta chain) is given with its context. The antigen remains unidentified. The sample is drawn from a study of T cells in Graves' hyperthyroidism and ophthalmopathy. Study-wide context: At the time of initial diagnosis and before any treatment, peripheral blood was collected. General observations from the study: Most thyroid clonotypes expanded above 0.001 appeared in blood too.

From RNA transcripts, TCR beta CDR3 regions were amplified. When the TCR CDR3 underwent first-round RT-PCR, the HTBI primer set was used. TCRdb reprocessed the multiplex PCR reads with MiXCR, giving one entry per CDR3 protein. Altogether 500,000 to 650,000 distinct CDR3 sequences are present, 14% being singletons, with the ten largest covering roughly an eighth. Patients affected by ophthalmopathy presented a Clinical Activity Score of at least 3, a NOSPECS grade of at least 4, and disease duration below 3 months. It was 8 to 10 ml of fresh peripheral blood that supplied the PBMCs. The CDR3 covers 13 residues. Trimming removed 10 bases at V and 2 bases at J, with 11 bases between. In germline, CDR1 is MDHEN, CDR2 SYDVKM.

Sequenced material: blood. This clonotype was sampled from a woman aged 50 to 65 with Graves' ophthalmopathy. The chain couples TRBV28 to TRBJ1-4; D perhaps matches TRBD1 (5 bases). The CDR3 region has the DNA TGTGCCACCTGGGACGGCACTAATGAAAAACTGTTTTTT. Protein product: CATWDGTNEKLFF.